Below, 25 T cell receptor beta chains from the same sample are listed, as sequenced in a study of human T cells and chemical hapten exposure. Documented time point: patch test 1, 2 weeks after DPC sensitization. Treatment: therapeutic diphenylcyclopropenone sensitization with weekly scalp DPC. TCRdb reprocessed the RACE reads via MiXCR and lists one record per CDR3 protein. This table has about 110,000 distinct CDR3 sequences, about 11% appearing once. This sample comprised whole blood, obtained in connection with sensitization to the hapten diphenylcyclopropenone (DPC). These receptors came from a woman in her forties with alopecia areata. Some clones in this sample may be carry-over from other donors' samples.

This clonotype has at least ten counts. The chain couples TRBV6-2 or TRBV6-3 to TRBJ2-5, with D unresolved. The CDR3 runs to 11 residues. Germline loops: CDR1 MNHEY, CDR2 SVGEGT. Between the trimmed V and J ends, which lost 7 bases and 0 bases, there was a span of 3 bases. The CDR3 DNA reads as TGTGCCAGCACTAACCAAGAGACCCAGTACTTC. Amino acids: CASTNQETQYF.

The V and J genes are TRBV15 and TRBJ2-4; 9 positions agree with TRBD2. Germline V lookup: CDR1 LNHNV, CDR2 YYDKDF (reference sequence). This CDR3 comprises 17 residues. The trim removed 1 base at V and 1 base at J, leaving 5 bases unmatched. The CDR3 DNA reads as TGTGCCACCAGCAGAGTAGCGGGAGAGGTGGCCAAAAACATTCAGTACTTC. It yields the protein CATSRVAGEVAKNIQYF.

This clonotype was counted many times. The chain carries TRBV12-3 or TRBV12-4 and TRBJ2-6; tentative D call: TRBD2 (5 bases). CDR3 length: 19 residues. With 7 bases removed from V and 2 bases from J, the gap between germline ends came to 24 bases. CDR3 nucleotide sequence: TGTGCCAGCATTCCCGGAGGTAGCAGGAGAAACGCTGGGGCCAACGTCCTGACTTTC. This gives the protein CASIPGGSRRNAGANVLTF.

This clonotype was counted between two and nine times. The DNA for the CDR3 is TGTGCCAGCAGCTTAGGGCCATTAGAAGAGACCCAGTACTTC. Protein sequence: CASSLGPLEETQYF. This chain connects TRBV7-2 to TRBJ2-5; no definite D call. The germline gives CDR1 SGHTA, CDR2 FQGNSA. CDR3 length equals 14 residues. V was cut by 1 base and J by 3 bases, with 9 bases left in between.

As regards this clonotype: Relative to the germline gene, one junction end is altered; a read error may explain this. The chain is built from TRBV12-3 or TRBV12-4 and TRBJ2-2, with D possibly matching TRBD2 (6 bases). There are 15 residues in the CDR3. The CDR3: CASRRGAANTGELIF. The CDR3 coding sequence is TGTGCCAGCAGGCGGGGAGCGGCCAACACCGGGGAGCTGATTTTT.

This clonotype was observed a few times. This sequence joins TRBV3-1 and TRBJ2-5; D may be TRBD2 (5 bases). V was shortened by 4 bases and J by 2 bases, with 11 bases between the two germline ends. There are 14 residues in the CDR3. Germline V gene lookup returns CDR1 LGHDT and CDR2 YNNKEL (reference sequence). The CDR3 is CASSPHGEQETQYF. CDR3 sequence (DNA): TGTGCCAGCAGCCCCCATGGGGAGCAAGAGACCCAGTACTTC.

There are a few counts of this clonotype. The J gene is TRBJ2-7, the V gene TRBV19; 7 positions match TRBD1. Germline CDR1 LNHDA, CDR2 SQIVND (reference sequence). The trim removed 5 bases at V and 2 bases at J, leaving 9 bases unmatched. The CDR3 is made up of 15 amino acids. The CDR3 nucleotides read TGTGCCAGTAGTGGGCCGGGACAGCTTACCTACGAGCAGTACTTC. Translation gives CASSGPGQLTYEQYF.

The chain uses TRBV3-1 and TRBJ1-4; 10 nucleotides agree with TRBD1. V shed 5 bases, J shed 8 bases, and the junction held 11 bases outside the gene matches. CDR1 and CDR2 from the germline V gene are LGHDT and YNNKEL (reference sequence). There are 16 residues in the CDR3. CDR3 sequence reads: CASSNRQGASREKLFF. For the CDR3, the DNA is TGTGCCAGCAGCAACCGACAGGGGGCCTCGCGGGAAAAACTGTTTTTT.

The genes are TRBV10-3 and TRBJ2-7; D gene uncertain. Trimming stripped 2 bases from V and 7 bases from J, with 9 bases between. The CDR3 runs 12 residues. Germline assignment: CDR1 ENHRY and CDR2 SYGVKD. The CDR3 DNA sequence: TGTGCCATCAGTGAGAAGACACAGGAGCAGTACTTC. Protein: CAISEKTQEQYF.

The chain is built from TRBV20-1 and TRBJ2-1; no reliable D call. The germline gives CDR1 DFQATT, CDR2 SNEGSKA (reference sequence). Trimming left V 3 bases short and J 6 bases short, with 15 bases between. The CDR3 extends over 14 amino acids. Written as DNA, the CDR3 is TGCAGTGCTAGCCTTAGGAGAACTATCAATGAGCAGTTCTTC. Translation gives CSASLRRTINEQFF.

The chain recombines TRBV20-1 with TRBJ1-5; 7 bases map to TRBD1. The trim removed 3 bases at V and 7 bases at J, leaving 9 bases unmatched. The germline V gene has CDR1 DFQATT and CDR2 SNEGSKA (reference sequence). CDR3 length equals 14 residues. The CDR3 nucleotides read TGCAGTGCTAGCCCCCGGACAGGCTACCAGCCCCAGCATTTT. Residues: CSASPRTGYQPQHF.

CDR3: CASSPTPGGEEPQHF. CDR3 sequence (DNA): TGTGCCAGCAGCCCAACGCCGGGCGGGGAGGAGCCCCAGCATTTT. This rearrangement joins TRBV4-2 to TRBJ1-5, with D unresolved. The CDR3 has 15 amino acids. Deletions cut 4 bases from V and 8 bases from J, with 18 bases between. The germline V gene has CDR1 LGHNA and CDR2 YNFKEQ.

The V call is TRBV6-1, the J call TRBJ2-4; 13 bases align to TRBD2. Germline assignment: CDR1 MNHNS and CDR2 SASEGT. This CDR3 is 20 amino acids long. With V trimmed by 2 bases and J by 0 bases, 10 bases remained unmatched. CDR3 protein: CASSETSGGEVKLAKNIQYF. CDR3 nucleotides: TGTGCCAGCAGTGAAACTAGCGGGGGGGAAGTTAAGTTAGCCAAAAACATTCAGTACTTC.

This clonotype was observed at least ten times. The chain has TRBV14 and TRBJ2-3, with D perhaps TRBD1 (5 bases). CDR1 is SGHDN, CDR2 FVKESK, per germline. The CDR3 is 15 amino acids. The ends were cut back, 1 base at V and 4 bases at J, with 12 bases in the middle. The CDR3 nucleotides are TGTGCCAGCAGCCAAGGCAGGGTCCTCTCAGATACGCAGTATTTT. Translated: CASSQGRVLSDTQYF.

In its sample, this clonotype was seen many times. For the CDR3, the DNA is TGTGCCAGCAGCAAGGACCTTCCATCCTACAATGAGCAGTTCTTC. The encoded protein is CASSKDLPSYNEQFF. The chain is built from TRBV7-8 and TRBJ2-1; the D is unclear. V lost 5 bases to trimming and J lost 1 base, with 12 bases between them. This CDR3 is 15 amino acids long. Germline assignment: CDR1 SGHVS and CDR2 FQNEAQ.

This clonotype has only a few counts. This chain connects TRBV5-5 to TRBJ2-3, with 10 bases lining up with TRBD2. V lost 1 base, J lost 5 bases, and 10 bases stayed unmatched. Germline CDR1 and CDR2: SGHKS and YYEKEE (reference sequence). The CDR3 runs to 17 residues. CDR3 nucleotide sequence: TGTGCCAGCAGCTTGCAGGTCCAAGCGGGGGGGCAAGATACGCAGTATTTT. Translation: CASSLQVQAGGQDTQYF. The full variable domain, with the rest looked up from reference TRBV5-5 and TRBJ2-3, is DAGVTQSPTHLIKTRGQQVTLRCSPISGHKSVSWYQQVLGQGPQFIFQYYEKEERGRGNFPDRFSARQFPNYSSELNVNALLLGDSALYLCASSLQVQAGGQDTQYFGPGTRLTVL.

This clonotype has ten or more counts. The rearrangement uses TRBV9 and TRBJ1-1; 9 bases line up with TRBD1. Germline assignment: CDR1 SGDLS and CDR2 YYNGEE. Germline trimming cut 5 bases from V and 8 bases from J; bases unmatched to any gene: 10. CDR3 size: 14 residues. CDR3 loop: CASRPDPGQGEAFF. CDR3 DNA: TGTGCCAGCAGGCCCGACCCGGGACAGGGAGAAGCTTTCTTT.

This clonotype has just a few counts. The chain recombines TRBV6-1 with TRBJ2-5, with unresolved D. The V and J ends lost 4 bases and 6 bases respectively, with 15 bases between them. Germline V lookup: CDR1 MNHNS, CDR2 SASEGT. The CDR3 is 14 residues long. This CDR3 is CASSVSLEGQTQYF. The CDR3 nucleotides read TGTGCCAGCAGTGTTAGCCTCGAAGGGCAGACCCAGTACTTC.

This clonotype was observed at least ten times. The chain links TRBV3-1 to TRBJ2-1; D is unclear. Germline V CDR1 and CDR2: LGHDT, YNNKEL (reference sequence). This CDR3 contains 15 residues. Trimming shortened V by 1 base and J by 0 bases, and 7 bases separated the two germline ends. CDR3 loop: CASSQVWSSYNEQFF. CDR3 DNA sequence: TGTGCCAGCAGCCAAGTGTGGAGCTCCTACAATGAGCAGTTCTTC.

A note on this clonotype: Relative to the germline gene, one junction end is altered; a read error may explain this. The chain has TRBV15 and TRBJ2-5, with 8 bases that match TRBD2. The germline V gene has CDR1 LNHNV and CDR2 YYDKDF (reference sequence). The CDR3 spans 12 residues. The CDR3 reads CVTGLAQETQYF. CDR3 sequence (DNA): TGTGTCACCGGACTAGCACAAGAGACCCAGTACTTC.

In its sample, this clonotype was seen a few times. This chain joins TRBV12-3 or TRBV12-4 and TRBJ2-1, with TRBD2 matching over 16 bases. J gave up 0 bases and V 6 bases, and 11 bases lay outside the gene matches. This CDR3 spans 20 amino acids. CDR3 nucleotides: TGTGCCAGCAGGCCGTATCCGGGACTAGCGGGGGGGAGCTCCTACAATGAGCAGTTCTTC. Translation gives CASRPYPGLAGGSSYNEQFF.

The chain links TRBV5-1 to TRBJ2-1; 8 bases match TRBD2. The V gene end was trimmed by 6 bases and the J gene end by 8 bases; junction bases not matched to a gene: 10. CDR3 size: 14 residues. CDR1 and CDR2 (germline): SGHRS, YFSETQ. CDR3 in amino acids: CASKGTSEVDEQFF. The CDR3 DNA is TGCGCCAGCAAGGGGACTAGTGAAGTCGATGAGCAGTTCTTC. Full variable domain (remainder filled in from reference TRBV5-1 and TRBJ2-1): KAGVTQTPRYLIKTRGQQVTLSCSPISGHRSVSWYQQTPGQGLQFLFEYFSETQRNKGNFPGRFSGRQFSNSRSEMNVSTLELGDSALYLCASKGTSEVDEQFFGPGTRLTVL.

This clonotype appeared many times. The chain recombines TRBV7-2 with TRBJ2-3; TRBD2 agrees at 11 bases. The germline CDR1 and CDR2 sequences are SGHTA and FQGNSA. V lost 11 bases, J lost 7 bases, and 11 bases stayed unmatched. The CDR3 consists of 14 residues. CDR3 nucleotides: TGTGCCTCTCATAGCGGGGGGGCCGGTAATACGCAGTATTTT. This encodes CASHSGGAGNTQYF. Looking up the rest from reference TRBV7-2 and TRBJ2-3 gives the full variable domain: GAGVSQSPSNKVTEKGKDVELRCDPISGHTALYWYRQSLGQGLEFLIYFQGNSAPDKSGLPSDRFSAERTGGSVSTLTIQRTQQEDSAVYLCASHSGGAGNTQYFGPGTRLTVL.

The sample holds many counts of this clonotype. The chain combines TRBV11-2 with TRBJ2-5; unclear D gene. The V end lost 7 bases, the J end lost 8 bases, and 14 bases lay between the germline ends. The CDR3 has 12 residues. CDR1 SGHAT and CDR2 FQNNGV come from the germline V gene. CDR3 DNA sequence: TGTGCCAGCACCCTGCCCCTTAAAACCCAGTACTTC. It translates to CASTLPLKTQYF.

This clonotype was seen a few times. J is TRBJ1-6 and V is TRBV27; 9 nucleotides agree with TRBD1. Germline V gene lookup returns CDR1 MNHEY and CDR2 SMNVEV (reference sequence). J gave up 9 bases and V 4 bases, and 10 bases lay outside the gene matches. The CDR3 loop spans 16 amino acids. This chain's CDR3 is CASSSLPGQGGSPLHF. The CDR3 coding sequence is TGTGCCAGCAGTTCCCTCCCGGGACAGGGTGGTTCACCCCTCCACTTT.